This T cell receptor (beta chain) originates from a study of cytomegalovirus exposure and HLA in healthy donors. The CDR3 has 15 amino acids. Germline V gives CDR1 MNHEY, CDR2 SMNVEV (reference sequence). With 2 bases removed from V and 4 bases from J, the gap between germline ends came to 14 bases. PCR used 60 Vbeta primers and 13 Jbeta primers. The protocol was immunoSEQ multiplex PCR, while the TCRdb copy is restricted to in-frame clones and leaves out a portion. The sample includes about 140,000 clones, 80% to 85% of them seen just once. This clone has more than one count but fewer than ten. The sequencing sample was made of PBMCs. The TCR comes from a female donor in good health and CMV-seronegative. V gene TRBV27 combines with J gene TRBJ1-1; no reliable D call. The chain's CDR3 is CASSLGPEGGTEAFF. CDR3 coding DNA: TGTGCCAGCAGTTTAGGTCCGGAGGGCGGCACTGAAGCTTTCTTT.